The 28 T cell receptor beta chains below were found in one sample sequenced in a study of T cell responses to AZD1222 COVID-19 vaccine. Clones were read by immunoSEQ multiplex PCR, and TCRdb kept only the in-frame ones, dropping some. The sample shows 100,000 to 150,000 clones, approximately 90% of them seen only once. Sequenced here: peripheral blood, sampled 28 days after the second AZD1222 dose. Receptor source: an adult who received the AZD1222 COVID-19 vaccine.

The chain links TRBV7-8 to TRBJ1-1; possibly TRBD1 for D (6 bases). V was clipped by 1 base and J by 2 bases, with 14 bases between them. This CDR3 has 16 residues. The germline V gene has CDR1 SGHVS and CDR2 FQNEAQ. CDR3 sequence (DNA): TGTGCCAGCAGCTTAGAACAGGGTTTAGGAAACACTGAAGCTTTCTTT. It translates to CASSLEQGLGNTEAFF.

The gene calls are TRBV29-1 and TRBJ2-7; 9 bases match TRBD1. The CDR3 runs to 14 residues. Germline CDR1 is SQVTM and CDR2 is ANQGSEA. V shed 1 base and J 0 bases; nucleotides not matched to a gene: 1. CDR3 DNA: TGCAGCGTTGAAGGGGGACAGGGCTCCTACGAGCAGTACTTC. It specifies CSVEGGQGSYEQYF.

V is TRBV5-1 and J is TRBJ1-1; no firm D call. This CDR3 is built from 13 residues. Germline V CDR1 and CDR2: SGHRS, YFSETQ. Trimming left V 2 bases short and J 0 bases short, with 5 bases between. The CDR3 sequence: CASSFTVNTEAFF. In nucleotides, the CDR3 is TGCGCCAGCAGCTTCACAGTGAACACTGAAGCTTTCTTT.

The chain recombines TRBV7-9 with TRBJ2-1; D not certain. The ends were cut back, 8 bases at V and 7 bases at J, with 6 bases in the middle. Germline-derived CDR1 and CDR2 are SEHNR and FQNEAQ (reference sequence). This CDR3 has 10 amino acids. CDR3 protein: CASDDNEQFF. In DNA form, the CDR3 reads TGTGCCAGCGACGATAATGAGCAGTTCTTC.

J is TRBJ2-1 and V is TRBV6-5; tentatively, D is TRBD1 or TRBD2 (5 bases each). V lost 5 bases to trimming and J lost 0 bases, with 11 bases between them. This CDR3 is built from 15 residues. Per the germline V gene, CDR1 is MNHEY and CDR2 is SVGAGI. CDR3 region: CASSPKGSSYNEQFF. The CDR3 DNA reads as TGTGCCAGCAGTCCCAAGGGGAGCTCCTACAATGAGCAGTTCTTC.

V and J are TRBV27 and TRBJ2-5; 14 bases fit TRBD2. From germline, CDR1 is MNHEY and CDR2 SMNVEV (reference sequence). CDR3 length: 15 amino acids. After removal of 8 bases from V and 4 bases from J, the junction contained 6 bases not matched to a gene. The CDR3 sequence: CASPPGLAGGETQYF. CDR3 in DNA: TGTGCCAGCCCACCCGGACTAGCGGGAGGAGAGACCCAGTACTTC.

The V and J genes are TRBV12-2 and TRBJ2-7; the table's D gene call, TRBD1, was not cross checked with the DNA. TRBV12-2 is noted as a pseudogene. The CDR3 is 14 amino acids. CDR3 nucleotide sequence: TGTGCAAGTCGCCCGCGGACAGGGGACAACGAGCAGTACTTC. Amino acid sequence: CASRPRTGDNEQYF.

V is TRBV5-6 and J is TRBJ1-2; 8 bases line up with TRBD1. The CDR3 runs to 14 residues. V lost 2 bases to trimming and J lost 6 bases; unmatched junction nucleotides: 6. Looked up from germline, CDR1 is SGHDT and CDR2 is YYEEEE. CDR3 amino acids: CASSFDTGGDGYTF. The CDR3 region has the DNA TGTGCCAGCAGCTTCGACACAGGGGGTGATGGCTACACCTTC.

The chain joins TRBV27 to TRBJ2-2, with a tentative D call TRBD2 (6 bases). The length of the CDR3 is 18 residues. The germline V and J ends were trimmed by 3 bases and 3 bases, with 20 bases remaining between them. Germline V gene sequence: CDR1 MNHEY, CDR2 SMNVEV (reference sequence). The CDR3: CASSFQVAGRWDTGELFF. The DNA for the CDR3 is TGTGCCAGCAGTTTCCAGGTGGCAGGGAGGTGGGACACCGGGGAGCTGTTTTTT.

The CDR3 coding sequence is TGTGCCTGGAGAGAGGGGACAGGGGCTCAGCCCCAGCATTTT. It translates to CAWREGTGAQPQHF. This chain uses TRBV30 with TRBJ1-5, with 10 bases matching TRBD1. The CDR3 runs to 14 residues. Germline-derived CDR1 and CDR2 are GTSNPN and SVGIG (reference sequence). Trimming at V came to 3 bases and at J to 6 bases, leaving 5 bases not matched to a gene.

The rearrangement uses TRBV7-9 and TRBJ2-2; D ambiguous. This CDR3 contains 13 residues. CDR1 and CDR2 from the germline V gene are SEHNR and FQNEAQ (reference sequence). Trimming left V 5 bases short and J 7 bases short, with 11 bases between. For the CDR3, the DNA is TGTGCCAGCAGCCGGACGGGCCGCGGGGAGCTGTTTTTT. Its translation: CASSRTGRGELFF.

The rearrangement joins TRBV4-2 to TRBJ2-7, with 10 bases aligning to TRBD2. The germline CDR1 and CDR2 sequences are LGHNA and YNFKEQ. The J segment lost 0 bases and the V segment lost 4 bases, leaving 9 bases of the junction unmatched. CDR3 length equals 17 residues. CDR3 residues: CASSPVRTSGASYEQYF. DNA of the CDR3: TGTGCCAGCAGCCCAGTTAGGACTAGCGGAGCCTCCTACGAGCAGTACTTC.

Worth noting for this clone: One junction end does not reproduce the germline sequence, and a read error may be involved. The genes are TRBV11-2 and TRBJ2-5, with TRBD2 matching 9 bases. Germline assignment: CDR1 SGHAT and CDR2 FQNNGV. The CDR3 runs 13 residues. CDR3 residues: CASGGVAGEAQYF. In nucleotides, the CDR3 is TGTGCCAGCGGCGGGGTAGCGGGAGAGGCCCAGTACTTC.

CDR3 sequence reads: CASSPGTVNTEAFF. CDR3 bases: TGTGCCAGCAGCCCAGGGACAGTGAACACTGAAGCTTTCTTT. This chain joins TRBV9 and TRBJ1-1; 7 positions agree with TRBD1. CDR1 and CDR2 from the germline V gene are SGDLS and YYNGEE. After removal of 4 bases from V and 0 bases from J, the junction contained 3 bases not matched to a gene. The CDR3 has 14 residues.

This chain connects TRBV28 to TRBJ1-3; D remains ambiguous. Germline-derived CDR1 and CDR2 are MDHEN and SYDVKM. V shed 5 bases and J shed 3 bases, with 14 bases lying between them. The CDR3 length is 15 residues. The CDR3 is CASSPIRVIGNTIYF. The CDR3 nucleotides read TGTGCCAGCAGTCCAATTCGGGTCATTGGAAACACCATATATTTT.

There are a few counts of this clone. V is TRBV6-2 or TRBV6-3 and J is TRBJ2-1; TRBD2 agrees at 9 bases. The CDR3 consists of 15 residues. In germline, CDR1 is MNHEY, CDR2 SVGEGT. The J segment lost 7 bases and the V segment lost 0 bases, leaving 4 bases of the junction unmatched. The CDR3 sequence: CASSYSAGGGNEQFF. The CDR3 DNA follows: TGTGCCAGCAGTTACTCAGCGGGAGGAGGGAATGAGCAGTTCTTC.

V is TRBV19 and J is TRBJ1-5, with D possibly matching TRBD1 (5 bases). Trimming took off 1 base at V and 5 bases at J, with 21 bases between the two ends. Germline V lookup: CDR1 LNHDA, CDR2 SQIVND (reference sequence). The CDR3 sequence is 18 residues long. Here the CDR3 DNA reads TGTGCCAGTAGTATAGGCCGTGTACAGGCCCGCGGGGATCAGCCCCAGCATTTT. This codes for CASSIGRVQARGDQPQHF.

The chain uses TRBV27 and TRBJ2-5, with 7 bases aligning to TRBD2. The germline gives CDR1 MNHEY, CDR2 SMNVEV (reference sequence). The CDR3 runs 14 residues. The ends lost 5 bases at V and 5 bases at J; junction bases unmatched: 8. The CDR3 nucleotides are TGTGCCAGCAGTCCGACTAGCTCGGGGGAGACCCAGTACTTC. It is translated as CASSPTSSGETQYF.

The V and J genes are TRBV5-1 and TRBJ2-5, with 8 bases aligning to TRBD2. Germline V CDR1 and CDR2: SGHRS, YFSETQ. V shed 4 bases, J shed 4 bases, and the junction held 12 bases outside the gene matches. CDR3 size: 16 residues. The CDR3 DNA reads TGCGCCAGCAGCCGGGGGGGCGCGGGAGTGGGAGAGACCCAGTACTTC. Its protein is CASSRGGAGVGETQYF.

The chain recombines TRBV19 with TRBJ2-2; 15 bases agree with TRBD2. The germline V gene has CDR1 LNHDA and CDR2 SQIVND (reference sequence). This CDR3 spans 17 amino acids. The V and J ends lost 10 bases and 3 bases, in that order; junction bases with no gene match: 9. The CDR3: CATSGLAGGWDTGELFF. The CDR3 DNA reads TGTGCCACTTCCGGACTAGCGGGAGGGTGGGACACCGGGGAGCTGTTTTTT.

The chain is built from TRBV28 and TRBJ2-7; a weak D match, TRBD2 (6 bases). The germline V gene has CDR1 MDHEN and CDR2 SYDVKM. Between the trimmed V and J ends, which lost 8 bases and 6 bases, there was a span of 14 bases. This CDR3 has 12 residues. The CDR3: CASYLNGGEQYF. The CDR3, as DNA: TGTGCCAGCTATCTAAACGGGGGCGAGCAGTACTTC.

The chain is built from TRBV27 and TRBJ1-2; no clear D gene. The V end was cut by 0 bases, the J end by 4 bases, with 6 bases between. The CDR3 covers 13 residues. Looked up from germline, CDR1 is MNHEY and CDR2 is SMNVEV (reference sequence). The CDR3 DNA is TGTGCCAGCAGTTTATCGTGGGGCTATGGCTACACCTTC. Translated, it gives CASSLSWGYGYTF.

The chain links TRBV19 to TRBJ1-3; D is undetermined. This CDR3 is 16 amino acids long. Trimming took off 6 bases at V and 0 bases at J, with 15 bases between the two ends. Germline values: CDR1 LNHDA, CDR2 SQIVND (reference sequence). CDR3 protein: CASSAGRRLSGNTIYF. The CDR3 nucleotides are TGTGCCAGTAGCGCTGGACGGAGACTCTCTGGAAACACCATATATTTT.

This sequence joins TRBV2 and TRBJ1-4; D not certain. CDR1 and CDR2 from the germline V gene are SNHLY and FYNNEI. CDR3 length: 13 residues. V lost 3 bases and J 8 bases, leaving 10 bases between the germline ends. The CDR3 DNA reads as TGTGCCAGCAGTGATGTGGCGGGGGAAAAACTGTTTTTT. Its translation is CASSDVAGEKLFF.

The CDR3, as DNA: TGTGCCAGCAGCTTCGTAAAGACGGGACAGGCTTTAGAGCAGTACTTC. Its translation is CASSFVKTGQALEQYF. The chain couples TRBV7-6 to TRBJ2-7; 8 nucleotides align to TRBD1. Unmatched junction bases numbered 14, after V lost 3 bases and J lost 7 bases. The CDR3 covers 16 residues. The germline V gene encodes CDR1 SGHVS and CDR2 FNYEAQ.

This clone has only a few counts. The rearrangement joins TRBV20-1 to TRBJ1-2; D call uncertain. This CDR3 region has 11 residues. The V and J ends lost 4 bases and 6 bases respectively, with 9 bases between them. Germline CDR1 is DFQATT and CDR2 is SNEGSKA (reference sequence). The CDR3 is CSATPGNGYTF. CDR3 bases: TGCAGTGCTACCCCGGGAAATGGCTACACCTTC.

CDR3 in amino acids: CASSPASGANYGYTF. CDR3 coding DNA: TGTGCCAGCTCACCTGCTAGTGGTGCTAACTATGGCTACACCTTC. The chain couples TRBV18 to TRBJ1-2; D not certain. CDR1 is KGHSH and CDR2 is LQKENI in the germline V gene. The V and J ends lost 3 bases and 0 bases respectively, with 11 bases between them. This CDR3 spans 15 amino acids. The full variable domain, completed using reference TRBV18 and TRBJ1-2, is NAGVMQNPRHLVRRRGQEARLRCSPMKGHSHVYWYRQLPEEGLKFMVYLQKENIIDESGMPKERFSAEFPKEGPSILRIQQVVRGDSAAYFCASSPASGANYGYTFGSGTRLTVV.

DNA of the CDR3: TGCGCCAGCAGCCAAGGGATCAGTATTAATGAAAAACTGTTTTTT. It specifies CASSQGISINEKLFF. The gene calls are TRBV5-1 and TRBJ1-4; D ambiguous. The V end was cut by 4 bases, the J end by 4 bases, with 14 bases between. The CDR3 contains 15 residues. Germline CDR1 is SGHRS and CDR2 is YFSETQ.